Each of the 25 T cell receptor beta chains below was sequenced from the same sample in a study of control samples from healthy donors and cancer patients. The table came from immunoSEQ multiplex PCR; TCRdb's copy has only in-frame clones and leaves some out. The sample lists fewer than 200,000 clones; roughly 90% were seen once. Sequenced sample: blood. The receptor source for this set is a woman between 50 and 59 years old in good health.

The V gene is TRBV5-1, the J gene TRBJ2-3; D gene unclear. The V gene lost 2 bases and the J gene lost 1 base, with 8 bases spanning the gap. The CDR3 is made up of 14 amino acids. CDR1 and CDR2 (germline): SGHRS, YFSETQ. CDR3 protein: CASSFTPGTDTQYF. CDR3 DNA: TGCGCCAGCAGCTTTACTCCCGGCACAGATACGCAGTATTTT.

V usage is TRBV7-2 and J usage is TRBJ1-5; no definite D call. Trimming cost V 2 bases and J 0 bases, with 11 bases left between them. The V gene's germline CDR1 is SGHTA and CDR2 FQGNSA. The CDR3 spans 16 residues. CDR3 in amino acids: CASSLRQINSNQPQHF. The CDR3 DNA sequence: TGTGCCAGCAGCTTAAGGCAGATAAATAGCAATCAGCCCCAGCATTTT.

This sequence joins TRBV24-1 and TRBJ1-5; TRBD1 aligns across 7 bases. Germline loops: CDR1 KGHDR, CDR2 SFDVKD. The CDR3 has 13 amino acids. V lost 7 bases, J lost 1 base, and 0 bases stayed unmatched. The CDR3 nucleotides read TGTGCCACCAGGGGACAGAGCAATCAGCCCCAGCATTTT. Its protein is CATRGQSNQPQHF.

CDR3 in DNA: TGCGCCAGCAGCCCACCGACTGGGGCCCATGGCTACACCTTC. Protein sequence: CASSPPTGAHGYTF. The rearrangement links TRBV4-3 to TRBJ1-2; possibly TRBD1 for D (5 bases). Trimming pared 4 bases from V and 6 bases from J, leaving 15 bases between. Germline V gene lookup returns CDR1 LGHNA and CDR2 YSLEER. The CDR3 covers 14 residues.

The rearrangement links TRBV5-1 to TRBJ2-5; D is ambiguous. Germline-derived CDR1 and CDR2 are SGHRS and YFSETQ. V dropped 3 bases and J dropped 1 base, with 7 bases sitting between them. The CDR3 sequence is 13 residues long. CDR3 DNA sequence: TGCGCCAGCAGCTCTGAGGTCCAAGAGACCCAGTACTTC. Protein: CASSSEVQETQYF.

This clone was seen a few times. The chain joins TRBV5-8 to TRBJ2-2, with D possibly TRBD1 on 5 matching bases. CDR3 length: 16 amino acids. V gave up 0 bases and J gave up 4 bases, with 13 bases separating them. Per germline, CDR1 SGHTS and CDR2 YDEGEE. CDR3 nucleotides: TGTGCCAGCAGCTTGGTAGGTCAGGACATCACCGGGGAGCTGTTTTTT. Residues: CASSLVGQDITGELFF.

This clone is a singleton in its sample. V and J are TRBV6-1 and TRBJ2-5, with 12 bases lining up with TRBD2. This CDR3 region has 16 residues. Germline CDR1 MNHNS, CDR2 SASEGT. V shed 2 bases and J 1 base; nucleotides not matched to a gene: 2. CDR3 bases: TGTGCCAGCAGTGAAACTAGCGGGGGGACCCAAGAGACCCAGTACTTC. This sequence encodes CASSETSGGTQETQYF.

The genes are TRBV5-4 and TRBJ1-1, with D unresolved. From germline, CDR1 is SGHNT and CDR2 YYREEE (reference sequence). Trimming took off 0 bases at V and 1 base at J, with 7 bases between the two ends. The CDR3 loop spans 14 amino acids. The CDR3 is CASSLDVRNTEAFF. CDR3 bases: TGTGCCAGCAGCTTGGACGTCAGGAACACTGAAGCTTTCTTT.

This clone occurred once. V usage is TRBV6-5 and J usage is TRBJ1-2, with TRBD1 as a possible D gene (5 bases). V was clipped by 4 bases and J by 8 bases, with 17 bases between them. Per the germline V gene, CDR1 is MNHEY and CDR2 is SVGAGI. This CDR3 is built from 14 residues. DNA of the CDR3: TGTGCCAGCAGTTTTCGCGGGGTCGGGGGAGGCTACACCTTC. As protein: CASSFRGVGGGYTF.

The chain has TRBV9 and TRBJ2-2, with D tentatively TRBD1 (5 bases). V shed 3 bases and J shed 6 bases, with 24 bases lying between them. The CDR3 runs 18 residues. The V gene's germline CDR1 is SGDLS and CDR2 YYNGEE. The CDR3 loop is CASSGSKGSPRKAGELFF. The CDR3 DNA reads TGTGCCAGCAGCGGATCCAAGGGGTCGCCGAGGAAAGCCGGGGAGCTGTTTTTT.

The chain uses TRBV5-1 and TRBJ2-1; D might be TRBD2 (6 bases). The germline gives CDR1 SGHRS, CDR2 YFSETQ. Trimming cost V 4 bases and J 2 bases, with 10 bases left between them. There are 14 residues in the CDR3. CDR3 nucleotides: TGCGCCAGCAGCAGGGAGGACCCCTACAATGAGCAGTTCTTC. It translates to CASSREDPYNEQFF.

This sequence joins TRBV25-1 and TRBJ1-4; tentatively, D is TRBD1 (5 bases). V was shortened by 1 base and J by 6 bases, with 15 bases between the two germline ends. The CDR3 sequence is 16 residues long. Germline assignment: CDR1 MGHDK and CDR2 SYGVNS. CDR3: CASSELGRAADEKLFF. In DNA, the CDR3 is TGTGCCAGCAGTGAATTGGGCAGGGCCGCGGATGAAAAACTGTTTTTT.

The V and J genes are TRBV5-4 and TRBJ2-2; D is unclear. V gave up 4 bases and J gave up 0 bases, with 7 bases separating them. Germline V CDR1 and CDR2: SGHNT, YYREEE (reference sequence). The CDR3 is 14 residues long. CDR3 sequence reads: CASSDPTNTGELFF. The CDR3 coding sequence is TGTGCCAGCAGCGACCCCACGAACACCGGGGAGCTGTTTTTT. Together with reference TRBV5-4 and TRBJ2-2, the CDR3 gives the full variable domain: ETGVTQSPTHLIKTRGQQVTLRCSSQSGHNTVSWYQQALGQGPQFIFQYYREEENGRGNFPPRFSGLQFPNYSSELNVNALELDDSALYLCASSDPTNTGELFFGEGSRLTVL.

The V call is TRBV3-1 (or the pseudogene TRBV3-2), the J call TRBJ2-1; D call uncertain. This CDR3 has 13 amino acids. Per the germline V gene, CDR1 is LGHDT and CDR2 is YNNKEL (reference sequence). With 4 bases removed from V and 5 bases from J, the gap between germline ends came to 9 bases. The CDR3 sequence: CASSLSRDNEQFF. DNA for the CDR3: TGTGCCAGCAGCCTGTCCCGGGACAATGAGCAGTTCTTC.

This clone was counted a few times. The chain recombines TRBV29-1 with TRBJ2-7, with 11 bases fitting TRBD1. The trim removed 7 bases at V and 4 bases at J, leaving 6 bases unmatched. This CDR3 contains 13 residues. Germline CDR1 SQVTM, CDR2 ANQGSEA. CDR3 protein: CSATGTGGYEQYF. The CDR3, as DNA: TGCAGCGCAACCGGGACAGGGGGATACGAGCAGTACTTC.

The rearrangement joins TRBV28 to TRBJ1-2; D ambiguous. Germline V lookup: CDR1 MDHEN, CDR2 SYDVKM. V lost 7 bases, J lost 5 bases, and 20 bases lay in between. This CDR3 comprises 15 residues. The CDR3: CASTGPGMIVYGYTF. The DNA of the CDR3 is TGTGCCAGCACCGGGCCAGGAATGATAGTGTATGGCTACACCTTC.

Only one count was recorded for this clone. This rearrangement joins TRBV5-1 to TRBJ2-1, with TRBD2 matching 12 bases. Looked up from germline, CDR1 is SGHRS and CDR2 is YFSETQ. Unmatched junction bases numbered 2, after V lost 4 bases and J lost 3 bases. The CDR3 has 15 residues. The DNA for the CDR3 is TGCGCCAGCAGCCGGACTAGCGGGATCTACAATGAGCAGTTCTTC. Its translation is CASSRTSGIYNEQFF.

The gene calls are TRBV3-1 (or the pseudogene TRBV3-2) and TRBJ2-3; 10 bases fit TRBD2. V shed 6 bases and J 4 bases; nucleotides not matched to a gene: 7. Germline assignment: CDR1 LGHDT and CDR2 YNNKEL (reference sequence). The CDR3 consists of 15 residues. CDR3 DNA: TGTGCCAGCAGGTCTACTAGCGGGGTGGCAGATACGCAGTATTTT. Amino acids: CASRSTSGVADTQYF.

V usage is TRBV27 and J usage is TRBJ1-1; 7 nucleotides agree with TRBD1. The CDR3 length is 15 residues. Germline V gene sequence: CDR1 MNHEY, CDR2 SMNVEV (reference sequence). The trim removed 5 bases at V and 2 bases at J, leaving 8 bases unmatched. This CDR3 is CASSPATGPNTEAFF. For the CDR3, the DNA is TGTGCCAGCAGTCCAGCGACAGGGCCCAACACTGAAGCTTTCTTT.

The genes are TRBV5-4 and TRBJ1-3; the D is unclear. Germline V gene lookup returns CDR1 SGHNT and CDR2 YYREEE (reference sequence). Trimming pared 0 bases from V and 7 bases from J, leaving 11 bases between. CDR3 length: 14 amino acids. CDR3 amino acids: CASSLAAAGNTIYF. Written as DNA, the CDR3 is TGTGCCAGCAGCTTGGCGGCGGCCGGGAACACCATATATTTT.

The V and J genes are TRBV28 and TRBJ2-7; perhaps TRBD2 as D (5 bases). This CDR3 has 13 amino acids. The germline V gene has CDR1 MDHEN and CDR2 SYDVKM. The V end was cut by 6 bases, the J end by 7 bases, with 16 bases between. CDR3 DNA sequence: TGTGCCAGCAGAGTTCCGGGGTCGGGGGAGCAGTACTTC. Protein product: CASRVPGSGEQYF.

V gene TRBV7-6 combines with J gene TRBJ1-1; D is unresolved. This CDR3 comprises 16 residues. CDR1 and CDR2 (germline): SGHVS, FNYEAQ. Trimming shortened V by 4 bases and J by 8 bases, and 23 bases separated the two germline ends. The CDR3 nucleotides are TGTGCCAGCAGCTCCACTTGGGCTTCCTACAGCAAAGAAGCTTTCTTT. As protein: CASSSTWASYSKEAFF.

V and J are TRBV7-3 and TRBJ1-1, with D possibly matching TRBD1 (6 bases). The CDR3 spans 17 residues. Between the trimmed V and J ends, which lost 5 bases and 3 bases, there was a span of 22 bases. Germline V lookup: CDR1 SGHTA, CDR2 FQGTGA. The CDR3 loop reads CASSPRGPGVGHTEAFF. The CDR3 nucleotides are TGTGCCAGCAGCCCAAGGGGCCCAGGGGTAGGGCACACTGAAGCTTTCTTT.

The chain recombines TRBV7-9 with TRBJ1-2; 9 bases align to TRBD1. Germline CDR1 reads SEHNR; CDR2 reads FQNEAQ (reference sequence). With 5 bases clipped from V and 6 bases from J, the junction kept 7 bases outside the gene matches. The CDR3 is 14 amino acids. In nucleotides, the CDR3 is TGTGCCAGCAGCATAGGGACAGGGCCAGATGGCTACACCTTC. This codes for CASSIGTGPDGYTF.

The chain recombines TRBV5-5 with TRBJ1-4; D remains ambiguous. This CDR3 region has 15 residues. The ends were cut back, 0 bases at V and 8 bases at J, with 14 bases in the middle. CDR1 SGHKS and CDR2 YYEKEE come from the germline V gene (reference sequence). CDR3 sequence reads: CASSLVVRDSEKLFF. CDR3 in DNA: TGTGCCAGCAGCTTGGTTGTTCGGGATTCGGAAAAACTGTTTTTT.